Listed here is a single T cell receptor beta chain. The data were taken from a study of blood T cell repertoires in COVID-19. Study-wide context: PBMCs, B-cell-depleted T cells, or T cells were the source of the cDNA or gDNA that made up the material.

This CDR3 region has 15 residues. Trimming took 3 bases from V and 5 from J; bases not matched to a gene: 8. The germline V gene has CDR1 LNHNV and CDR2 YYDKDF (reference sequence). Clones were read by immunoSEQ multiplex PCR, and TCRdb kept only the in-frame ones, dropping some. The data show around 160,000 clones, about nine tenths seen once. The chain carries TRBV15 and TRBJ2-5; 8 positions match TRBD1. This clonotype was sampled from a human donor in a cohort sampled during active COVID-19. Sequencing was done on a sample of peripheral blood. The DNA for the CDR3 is TGTGCCACCAGCAGGGCTCGGACAGGGTTTGAGACCCAGTACTTC. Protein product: CATSRARTGFETQYF.